The next 27 T cell receptor beta chains were all read from a single sample in a study of blood T cell repertoires in COVID-19. TCRdb keeps only in-frame clones here, not all; method: immunoSEQ multiplex PCR. The sample records about 340,000 clones, around 85% being singletons. The sequencing input was PBMCs or T cells enriched from blood (not recorded which). Source of these receptors: a woman aged 40 to 50 with acute COVID-19.

The rearrangement uses TRBV27 and TRBJ2-7; D perhaps matches TRBD1 (5 bases). The V and J ends lost 3 bases and 3 bases respectively, with 9 bases between them. The CDR3 covers 13 residues. Germline V gene data show CDR1 as MNHEY and CDR2 as SMNVEV (reference sequence). CDR3: CASSFGAFYEQYF. The CDR3 DNA sequence: TGTGCCAGCAGTTTTGGGGCCTTCTACGAGCAGTACTTC.

The chain has TRBV3-1 (or the pseudogene TRBV3-2) and TRBJ2-2, with 7 positions matching TRBD1. CDR3 length: 16 residues. The germline V gene encodes CDR1 LGHDT and CDR2 YNNKEL (reference sequence). The ends lost 3 bases at V and 5 bases at J; junction bases unmatched: 9. This CDR3 is CASSQRQGRGTGELFF. Written as DNA, the CDR3 is TGTGCCAGCAGCCAGCGACAGGGACGGGGTACCGGGGAGCTGTTTTTT.

This chain connects TRBV23-1 to TRBJ2-7; the match to TRBD2 covers 14 bases. TRBV23-1 is designated an ORF whose function remains uncertain. This CDR3 spans 17 amino acids. V was clipped by 4 bases and J by 4 bases; unmatched bases: 9. The CDR3 loop is CASSPPGLAGVWYEQYF. The CDR3 coding sequence is TGCGCCAGCAGTCCCCCGGGACTAGCGGGAGTTTGGTACGAGCAGTACTTC.

This clone appeared once. The V call is TRBV3-1 (or the pseudogene TRBV3-2), the J call TRBJ1-2, with D perhaps TRBD1 (6 bases). V lost 8 bases and J lost 1, with 14 bases in between. From germline, CDR1 is LGHDT and CDR2 YNNKEL (reference sequence). This CDR3 is 14 amino acids long. As DNA, the CDR3 is TGTGCCAGCCGGGGACAAACCTATAACTATGGCTACACCTTC. Its translation is CASRGQTYNYGYTF.

There are many counts of this clone. Here the CDR3 reads CASSFQVTGELFF. The CDR3 DNA reads as TGTGCCAGCAGCTTCCAGGTCACCGGGGAGCTGTTTTTT. The V and J genes are TRBV7-3 and TRBJ2-2; D is unresolved. CDR3 length: 13 amino acids. Trimming pared 3 bases from V and 4 bases from J, leaving 6 bases between. CDR1 and CDR2 from the germline V gene are SGHTA and FQGTGA.

This clone was seen repeatedly, ten times or more. The chain recombines TRBV10-2 with TRBJ1-5; 7 bases match TRBD1. V was pared by 6 bases and J by 7 bases, with 27 bases of the junction left unmatched. Germline V gene lookup returns CDR1 WSHSY and CDR2 SAAADI. CDR3 length: 20 residues. The CDR3 sequence is CASSDSRGTQTGPFSQPQHF. The CDR3 coding sequence is TGCGCCAGCAGCGATTCCAGGGGAACTCAGACAGGGCCTTTTTCCCAGCCCCAGCATTTT.

The chain carries TRBV19 and TRBJ1-5; 7 bases are a match to TRBD1. In germline, CDR1 is LNHDA, CDR2 SQIVND (reference sequence). This CDR3 contains 13 residues. Unmatched junction bases numbered 5, after V lost 5 bases and J lost 7 bases. CDR3 loop: CASSDREGQPQHF. The DNA for the CDR3 is TGTGCCAGTAGTGACAGGGAAGGGCAGCCCCAGCATTTT.

This clone was found a few times. The chain has TRBV7-8 and TRBJ2-2, with a possible D match to TRBD2 (7 bases). This CDR3 region has 16 residues. The V gene lost 5 bases and the J gene lost 6 bases, with 19 bases spanning the gap. Germline CDR1 reads SGHVS; CDR2 reads FQNEAQ. The CDR3 nucleotides read TGTGCCAGCAGCCAGATGGCGGGGGCGGGGGCCGGGGAGCTGTTTTTT. It specifies CASSQMAGAGAGELFF.

The chain carries TRBV25-1 and TRBJ1-2, with D possibly being TRBD1 (6 bases). CDR1 MGHDK and CDR2 SYGVNS come from the germline V gene. The V gene lost 2 bases and the J gene lost 1 base, with 14 bases spanning the gap. The CDR3 runs 16 residues. The CDR3 here is CASSEPGTRNNYGYTF. CDR3 DNA sequence: TGTGCCAGCAGTGAACCCGGGACAAGAAATAACTATGGCTACACCTTC.

This sequence joins TRBV19 and TRBJ2-7; 10 positions match TRBD2. From germline, CDR1 is LNHDA and CDR2 SQIVND (reference sequence). After removal of 1 base from V and 2 bases from J, the junction contained 2 bases not matched to a gene. This CDR3 region has 15 residues. Here the CDR3 reads CASSIGSGGPYEQYF. The CDR3 coding sequence is TGTGCCAGTAGTATAGGTAGCGGGGGGCCCTACGAGCAGTACTTC.

V usage is TRBV28 and J usage is TRBJ2-5, with D unresolved. V was shortened by 3 bases and J by 7 bases, with 15 bases between the two germline ends. The CDR3 has 14 residues. Germline V gene data show CDR1 as MDHEN and CDR2 as SYDVKM. The CDR3 bases are TGTGCCAGCAGTTTCCTCCAGGTTCCAGGGACCCAGTACTTC. Encoded protein: CASSFLQVPGTQYF.

This clone was seen a handful of times. The V and J genes are TRBV7-2 and TRBJ2-1, with 8 bases fitting TRBD1. Trimming took 5 bases from V and 4 from J; bases not matched to a gene: 7. The germline CDR1 and CDR2 sequences are SGHTA and FQGNSA. The CDR3 is 15 residues long. The CDR3 DNA is TGTGCCAGCAGCCCGGACAGGGTGAGGTACAATGAGCAGTTCTTC. This gives the protein CASSPDRVRYNEQFF. Supplemented by reference TRBV7-2 and TRBJ2-1, the full variable domain reads GAGVSQSPSNKVTEKGKDVELRCDPISGHTALYWYRQSLGQGLEFLIYFQGNSAPDKSGLPSDRFSAERTGGSVSTLTIQRTQQEDSAVYLCASSPDRVRYNEQFFGPGTRLTVL.

The gene calls are TRBV3-1 (or the pseudogene TRBV3-2) and TRBJ2-1; possibly TRBD2 for D (6 bases). Trimming left V 0 bases short and J 6 bases short, with 15 bases between. Germline CDR1 LGHDT, CDR2 YNNKEL (reference sequence). The CDR3 consists of 16 residues. The CDR3 loop reads CASSQETRRSGNEQFF. CDR3 nucleotides: TGTGCCAGCAGCCAAGAGACTAGAAGGTCTGGCAATGAGCAGTTCTTC.

The rearrangement joins TRBV19 to TRBJ1-2; D may be TRBD1 (6 bases). The CDR3 is 15 amino acids. From germline, CDR1 is LNHDA and CDR2 SQIVND (reference sequence). Trimming left V 1 base short and J 2 bases short, with 11 bases between. CDR3 nucleotide sequence: TGTGCCAGTAGTATAGCGGACAGTCAAAACTATGGCTACACCTTC. Residues: CASSIADSQNYGYTF. Looking up the rest from reference TRBV19 and TRBJ1-2 gives the full variable domain: DGGITQSPKYLFRKEGQNVTLSCEQNLNHDAMYWYRQDPGQGLRLIYYSQIVNDFQKGDIAEGYSVSREKKESFPLTVTSAQKNPTAFYLCASSIADSQNYGYTFGSGTRLTVV.

The chain employs TRBV5-1 and TRBJ2-1; 9 nucleotides agree with TRBD2. Losses at the gene ends were 1 base for V and 4 bases for J; bases not matched to a gene: 6. There are 16 residues in the CDR3. Germline assignment: CDR1 SGHRS and CDR2 YFSETQ. CDR3 DNA: TGCGCCAGCAGCTTGTGGGCTAGCGGGGAGTACAATGAGCAGTTCTTC. Translating gives CASSLWASGEYNEQFF.

The chain links TRBV11-3 to TRBJ2-5, with 15 bases aligning to TRBD2. Germline V gene data show CDR1 as SGHNT and CDR2 as YENEEA. The CDR3 contains 17 residues. Losses at the gene ends were 5 bases for V and 1 base for J; bases not matched to a gene: 5. DNA for the CDR3: TGTGCCAGCAGCCCCGGGACTAGCGGGGGGACCCAAGAGACCCAGTACTTC. Protein: CASSPGTSGGTQETQYF.

The chain employs TRBV2 and TRBJ2-2, with TRBD2 matching 9 bases. CDR3 length equals 15 residues. Trimming at V came to 2 bases and at J to 4 bases, leaving 2 bases not matched to a gene. Per the germline V gene, CDR1 is SNHLY and CDR2 is FYNNEI. Here the CDR3 reads CASSEMRGGTGELFF. As DNA, the CDR3 is TGTGCCAGCAGTGAAATGCGGGGGGGCACCGGGGAGCTGTTTTTT.

Details on this clone: Other DNA sequences in the sample encode the same CDR3. This rearrangement joins TRBV4-1 to TRBJ2-1; 7 bases align to TRBD1. The junction had 9 bases not matched to a gene; V was cut back by 4 bases and J by 6 bases. CDR3 length: 15 amino acids. Germline values: CDR1 MGHRA, CDR2 YSYEKL. The CDR3 region is CASSPDRVGANEQFF. In nucleotides, the CDR3 is TGCGCCAGCAGCCCTGACAGGGTTGGGGCCAATGAGCAGTTCTTC.

The CDR3 nucleotides are TGTGCCAGCAGCTTATTGGGGCCCGTTGGTTGGGTAGGCTATGGCTACACCTTC. Amino acids: CASSLLGPVGWVGYGYTF. The chain couples TRBV7-9 to TRBJ1-2; D possibly corresponds to TRBD1 (5 bases). The length of the CDR3 is 18 residues. CDR1 is SEHNR and CDR2 is FQNEAQ in the germline V gene (reference sequence). The ends were cut back, 2 bases at V and 4 bases at J, with 23 bases in the middle. Combining the CDR3 with reference TRBV7-9 and TRBJ1-2 gives the whole variable domain DTGVSQNPRHKITKRGQNVTFRCDPISEHNRLYWYRQTLGQGPEFLTYFQNEAQLEKSRLLSDRFSAERPKGSFSTLEIQRTEQGDSAMYLCASSLLGPVGWVGYGYTFGSGTRLTVV.

V gene TRBV7-2 combines with J gene TRBJ2-7, with 14 bases aligning to TRBD2. J was trimmed by 4 bases and V by 1 base; bases with no gene match: 12. CDR1 is SGHTA and CDR2 is FQGNSA in the germline V gene. The CDR3 totals 19 residues. CDR3 in DNA: TGTGCCAGCAGCTTAGTCCCGAGACTAGCGGGAGGGCCCCAATACGAGCAGTACTTC. This codes for CASSLVPRLAGGPQYEQYF.

The chain employs TRBV7-2 and TRBJ2-2; the D gene is possibly TRBD1 (5 bases). The CDR3 covers 14 residues. Trimming took 1 base from V and 6 from J, leaving 9 bases between them. The germline CDR1 and CDR2 sequences are SGHTA and FQGNSA. The CDR3 DNA follows: TGTGCCAGCAGCTTAGGTCCAGGGCCCGGGGAGCTGTTTTTT. Amino acids: CASSLGPGPGELFF. Variable domain in full (rest from reference TRBV7-2 and TRBJ2-2): GAGVSQSPSNKVTEKGKDVELRCDPISGHTALYWYRQSLGQGLEFLIYFQGNSAPDKSGLPSDRFSAERTGGSVSTLTIQRTQQEDSAVYLCASSLGPGPGELFFGEGSRLTVL.

This clone was detected ten times or more. V is TRBV7-2 and J is TRBJ2-3; D unclear. The CDR3 extends over 16 amino acids. Germline-derived CDR1 and CDR2 are SGHTA and FQGNSA. V was clipped by 0 bases and J by 1 base, with 11 bases between them. The CDR3 protein is CASSLAGGKRTDTQYF. The CDR3 coding sequence is TGTGCCAGCAGCTTAGCTGGCGGCAAACGCACAGATACGCAGTATTTT.

The chain is built from TRBV9 and TRBJ1-2; 8 bases agree with TRBD1. The V gene end was trimmed by 0 bases and the J gene end by 4 bases; junction bases not matched to a gene: 8. This CDR3 comprises 16 residues. Germline values: CDR1 SGDLS, CDR2 YYNGEE. The CDR3 bases are TGTGCCAGCAGCGTAGATGGAAACAGGGGGGGCTATGGCTACACCTTC. Protein: CASSVDGNRGGYGYTF.

In this sample, this clone turned up once. V gene TRBV19 combines with J gene TRBJ2-4, with 14 bases matching TRBD2. Trimming removed 6 bases from V and 3 bases from J; junction bases left unmatched: 10. Germline loops: CDR1 LNHDA, CDR2 SQIVND (reference sequence). The CDR3 contains 18 residues. CDR3 sequence (DNA): TGTGCCAGTAGAGAGACTAGCGGGAGGGCCCTGGGCAAAAACATTCAGTACTTC. It yields the protein CASRETSGRALGKNIQYF. The entire variable domain, with the rest obtained from reference TRBV19 and TRBJ2-4, is as follows: DGGITQSPKYLFRKEGQNVTLSCEQNLNHDAMYWYRQDPGQGLRLIYYSQIVNDFQKGDIAEGYSVSREKKESFPLTVTSAQKNPTAFYLCASRETSGRALGKNIQYFGAGTRLSVL.

The genes are TRBV19 and TRBJ1-1; weak D call: TRBD1 (6 bases). Germline CDR1 and CDR2: LNHDA and SQIVND (reference sequence). The CDR3 has 16 amino acids. The germline V and J ends were trimmed by 4 bases and 1 base, with 16 bases remaining between them. The CDR3 region has the DNA TGTGCCAGTAGTACTCCCACCAGGGGAACGAACACTGAAGCTTTCTTT. Protein product: CASSTPTRGTNTEAFF.

This clone came up a few times. The rearrangement links TRBV5-1 to TRBJ2-7, with 8 bases identical to TRBD2. V shed 0 bases and J 3 bases; nucleotides not matched to a gene: 2. Germline V gene lookup returns CDR1 SGHRS and CDR2 YFSETQ. The length of the CDR3 is 14 residues. The CDR3 protein is CASSLDTSGYEQYF. The CDR3 DNA reads TGCGCCAGCAGCTTGGATACTAGCGGCTACGAGCAGTACTTC.

This clone appeared a few times. V usage is TRBV27 and J usage is TRBJ1-2; a possible D gene is TRBD1 (5 bases). The germline CDR1 and CDR2 sequences are MNHEY and SMNVEV (reference sequence). The CDR3 is 12 amino acids. V was shortened by 5 bases and J by 7 bases, with 11 bases between the two germline ends. The chain's CDR3 is CASSASGIGYTF. CDR3 DNA sequence: TGTGCCAGCAGTGCCTCAGGGATTGGCTACACCTTC.